These 10 T cell receptor beta chains share one sample of origin, sequenced in a study of beta chain features in type 1 diabetes. Every bit of the isolated RNA underwent reverse transcription, so sequencing read expressed TCRB transcripts. The data were produced by immunoSEQ multiplex PCR, yet TCRdb's version contains in-frame clones alone and is incomplete. This table has about 180,000 clones, roughly an eighth appearing once. Material: central memory CD4+ T cells from blood. The source of these receptors is a woman younger than 35 in good health.

Points on this clone: Sequence at one end of the junction differs from germline and may be a read error. The chain recombines TRBV18 with TRBJ1-1, with D perhaps matching TRBD1 (5 bases). The CDR3 totals 15 residues. The germline CDR1 and CDR2 sequences are KGHSH and LQKENI. CDR3 nucleotide sequence: TGTGCCAGCACACCCTGGGGGGTGAGGAACACTGAAGCTTTCTTT. This gives the protein CASTPWGVRNTEAFF.

This clone occurred a few times. This rearrangement joins TRBV18 to TRBJ2-1; 8 bases align to TRBD1. This CDR3 contains 16 residues. The germline CDR1 and CDR2 sequences are KGHSH and LQKENI. Unmatched junction bases numbered 6, after V lost 1 base and J lost 4 bases. The CDR3 DNA sequence: TGTGCCAGCTCACCACAGCCCCGGGACAGGTACAATGAGCAGTTCTTC. Residues: CASSPQPRDRYNEQFF.

This clone was picked up a small number of times. The rearrangement uses TRBV27 and TRBJ2-5, with D perhaps TRBD2 (5 bases). Per germline, CDR1 MNHEY and CDR2 SMNVEV (reference sequence). The ends were cut back, 5 bases at V and 2 bases at J, with 12 bases in the middle. This CDR3 has 14 residues. The DNA of the CDR3 is TGTGCCAGCAGTGTGAGGGAAGGGCAAGAGACCCAGTACTTC. Its translation is CASSVREGQETQYF.

This clone was counted ten times or more. The chain is built from TRBV30 and TRBJ1-1; 9 bases agree with TRBD1. Trimming cost V 3 bases and J 10 bases; bases outside gene matches: 9. The CDR3 loop spans 13 amino acids. Looked up from germline, CDR1 is GTSNPN and CDR2 is SVGIG (reference sequence). The DNA for the CDR3 is TGTGCCTGGAGCAGACAGGGGGTCGCTCGAGCTTTCTTT. Translated: CAWSRQGVARAFF. Full variable domain (rest looked up from reference TRBV30 and TRBJ1-1): SQTIHQWPATLVQPVGSPLSLECTVEGTSNPNLYWYRQAAGRGLQLLFYSVGIGQISSEVPQNLSASRPQDRQFILSSKKLLLSDSGFYLCAWSRQGVARAFFGQGTRLTVV.

This clone occurred a few times. The chain recombines TRBV4-3 with TRBJ2-4, with D possibly TRBD2 on 5 matching bases. The germline CDR1 and CDR2 sequences are LGHNA and YSLEER. This CDR3 has 15 residues. V gave up 1 base and J gave up 0 bases, with 7 bases separating them. CDR3 sequence (DNA): TGCGCCAGCAGCCAAGGAGGGCTAGCCAAAAACATTCAGTACTTC. Its protein product is CASSQGGLAKNIQYF.

This clone was counted only a few times. The chain links TRBV7-9 to TRBJ2-1; the match to TRBD2 covers 12 bases. Per the germline V gene, CDR1 is SEHNR and CDR2 is FQNEAQ (reference sequence). This CDR3 is 15 amino acids long. The ends lost 5 bases at V and 7 bases at J; junction bases unmatched: 6. The CDR3 loop reads CASSPRLAGVNEQFF. The DNA of the CDR3 is TGTGCCAGCAGCCCTCGACTAGCGGGAGTAAATGAGCAGTTCTTC. The whole variable domain, filled in from reference TRBV7-9 and TRBJ2-1, reads DTGVSQNPRHKITKRGQNVTFRCDPISEHNRLYWYRQTLGQGPEFLTYFQNEAQLEKSRLLSDRFSAERPKGSFSTLEIQRTEQGDSAMYLCASSPRLAGVNEQFFGPGTRLTVL.

This rearrangement joins TRBV5-6 to TRBJ2-1; D gene uncertain. The CDR3 has 13 amino acids. V was pared by 1 base and J by 1 base, with 3 bases between. CDR1 and CDR2 from the germline V gene are SGHDT and YYEEEE. The CDR3 loop is CASSLPSYNEQFF. The CDR3 DNA follows: TGTGCCAGCAGCTTGCCGTCCTACAATGAGCAGTTCTTC.

Comments on this clone: The junction departs from the called germline gene at one end, perhaps through a read error. V is TRBV4-1 and J is TRBJ2-1; 8 bases align to TRBD1. The CDR3 contains 13 residues. CDR1 MGHRA and CDR2 YSYEKL come from the germline V gene. CDR3 bases: TGCGCCAGCAGCTCAAGGGCGGGGACAGGCTCGCTCTTC. Translation gives CASSSRAGTGSLF.

Regarding this clone: At one end, the junction sequence differs from germline, possibly due to a read error. The chain combines TRBV27 with TRBJ2-7; TRBD1 matches at 7 bases. Germline V gene sequence: CDR1 MNHEY, CDR2 SMNVEV (reference sequence). The CDR3 loop spans 12 amino acids. Written as DNA, the CDR3 is TGTGCCAGCAGTTTAAGGTCCGGGACAGACACCTTC. Amino acid sequence: CASSLRSGTDTF.

In this sample, this clone turned up a few times. This chain uses TRBV14 with TRBJ2-2, with a possible D match to TRBD2 (6 bases). Germline CDR1 and CDR2: SGHDN and FVKESK. V was clipped by 4 bases and J by 6 bases, with 15 bases between them. This CDR3 has 15 amino acids. This CDR3 reads CASSRAGTRSGELFF. CDR3 in DNA: TGTGCCAGCAGCCGGGCGGGGACCAGGTCCGGGGAGCTGTTTTTT.